The source of this T cell receptor (beta chain) is a study of cytomegalovirus exposure and HLA in healthy donors. At the level of the study: Membership in the Caucasian-associated ancestry cluster was found for around four fifths of roughly 400 genotyped donors.

CDR1 is MNHNS, CDR2 SASEGT, per germline. CDR3 length: 12 residues. Trimming took off 5 bases at V and 16 bases at J, with 17 bases between the two ends. Study-level results: The dataset shows that most TCR sequences were rare, while some public TCRs occurred in many donors. Most TCR beta V segments were productive about 90% or about 30% of the time in an earlier analysis. After further analysis at a later stage, roughly 16,000 TCR beta sequences were associated with HLA alleles at 0.05 false discovery rate.

PCR primers comprised 60 Vbeta and 13 Jbeta primers. Data came from immunoSEQ multiplex PCR; TCRdb stores just in-frame clones and leaves some out. The table lists more than 100,000 clones, over 80% of them singletons. As concerns this clone: The antigen is not known.

This clonotype was obtained from a man younger than 45 in good health and CMV-seronegative. This chain joins TRBV6-1 and TRBJ1-4, with D hard to call. The sample was PBMCs. The DNA for the CDR3 is TGTGCCAGCAGTAGACTTAGGGAGGAGGCGTTTTTT. It translates to CASSRLREEAFF.